These T cell receptor beta chains were read from a single sample in a study of blood T cells in healthy people across ages. TCRdb re-called the 5' RACE reads with MiXCR, one entry per CDR3 protein. The table includes roughly 900,000 distinct CDR3 sequences, roughly 50% detected once. The specimen sequenced was blood. These receptor sequences come from a man aged 30 to 45 in good health. Each CDR3 is given without its conserved first and last residue. A clone size is listed for some rows: how often the clone was seen (once, few, many), or a class if it is expanded.

J: TRBJ2-1; size: .; V: TRBV4-1; CDR3: ASSPNGQGWEQF
J: TRBJ2-3; size: .; V: TRBV21-1; CDR3: ASSIGSMGTQY
J: TRBJ2-7; size: .; V: TRBV29-1; CDR3: SVEAPMPESYEQY
J: TRBJ2-7; size: many; V: TRBV10-3; CDR3: AISDGGTYEQY
J: TRBJ2-1; size: .; V: TRBV4-2; CDR3: ASSPGTALTNEQF
J: TRBJ2-7; size: .; V: TRBV5-1; CDR3: ASSNRRLEEQY
J: TRBJ2-3; size: .; V: TRBV6-2/TRBV6-3; CDR3: ASSGQGRTNTQY
J: .; size: .; V: TRBV20-1; CDR3: SARWTSGGTYEQY
J: TRBJ2-7; size: once; V: TRBV6-5; CDR3: ASSYSPDGRVDEQY
J: .; size: few; V: TRBV20-1; CDR3: SASQDRVRDEQY
J: TRBJ2-2; size: .; V: TRBV6-2/TRBV6-3; CDR3: ASSYPWVVHNTGELF
J: TRBJ1-3; size: .; V: TRBV28; CDR3: ASSLSVSLKSSGNTIY
J: TRBJ2-1; size: few; V: TRBV7-2; CDR3: ASKGGASGYNEQF
J: TRBJ2-7; size: few; V: TRBV12-3/TRBV12-4; CDR3: ASSYSLLIYEQY
J: TRBJ2-5; size: few; V: TRBV5-1; CDR3: ASSLGTIQETQY
J: TRBJ2-7; size: once; V: TRBV7-2; CDR3: ASSPGLGGEQY
J: TRBJ2-1; size: few; V: TRBV7-2; CDR3: ASSLFQPAISYNEQF
J: TRBJ2-1; size: many; V: TRBV20-1; CDR3: STKSGDNEQF
J: TRBJ2-7; size: few; V: TRBV12-3/TRBV12-4; CDR3: ASRYQVYEQY
J: TRBJ2-1; size: .; V: TRBV30; CDR3: AWTPPGGVAYNEQF
J: TRBJ2-7; size: once; V: TRBV6-5; CDR3: AGGGTDASSYEQY
J: TRBJ1-6; size: .; V: TRBV9; CDR3: ASSVGPGQYNSPLH
J: TRBJ2-6; size: .; V: TRBV6-5; CDR3: ASSYSPSQGARGANVLT
J: TRBJ1-2; size: .; V: TRBV10-2; CDR3: ASSEDRTNHGYT
J: TRBJ2-5; size: few; V: TRBV29-1; CDR3: SVVPVPGGQETQY
J: TRBJ1-1; size: .; V: TRBV7-2; CDR3: ASSLTRDTEAF
J: TRBJ1-6; size: .; V: TRBV10-3; CDR3: AISESLTSNSPLH
J: TRBJ2-2; size: .; V: TRBV10-3; CDR3: AMADIGANTGELF
J: TRBJ2-3; size: few; V: TRBV6-5; CDR3: ASSSPGGGTHTQY
J: TRBJ2-6; size: .; V: TRBV13; CDR3: ASSFRSGHSGANVLT
J: TRBJ2-1; size: few; V: TRBV12-3/TRBV12-4; CDR3: ASRAGTGGYNEQF
J: TRBJ1-5; size: .; V: TRBV20-1; CDR3: SAVDRYSNQPQH
J: TRBJ2-5; size: .; V: TRBV4-1; CDR3: ASSVGLSYQETQY
J: TRBJ2-7; size: many; V: TRBV27; CDR3: ASSLNRGPYEQY
J: TRBJ1-4; size: .; V: TRBV7-9; CDR3: ASSSTSGQHATNEKLF
J: TRBJ2-5; size: .; V: TRBV29-1; CDR3: SVHQSIEETQY
J: TRBJ2-7; size: few; V: TRBV24-1; CDR3: ATSGPGSNEQY
J: TRBJ2-3; size: few; V: TRBV7-2; CDR3: ASSQVAGTGVRDTQY
J: TRBJ1-4; size: .; V: TRBV20-1; CDR3: SASRTGTGGEKLF
J: TRBJ2-3; size: .; V: TRBV3-1; CDR3: ASSPSTSGGGTDTQY
J: TRBJ2-7; size: once; V: TRBV20-1; CDR3: SARQDRAVEQY
J: TRBJ1-4; size: .; V: TRBV29-1; CDR3: SVELTGYKLF
J: TRBJ2-2; size: .; V: TRBV5-1; CDR3: ASSSRLDTGELF
J: TRBJ2-4; size: .; V: TRBV4-2; CDR3: ASSQTSGGAIIQY
J: TRBJ1-2; size: few; V: TRBV28; CDR3: ASSEIGENYGYT
J: TRBJ2-3; size: .; V: TRBV7-3; CDR3: ASSLTAGELDTQY
J: TRBJ2-3; size: many; V: TRBV11-2; CDR3: ASSFSGGFTDTQY
J: TRBJ2-3; size: once; V: TRBV7-2; CDR3: ASSLTPGLAGGNTQY
J: TRBJ1-1; size: .; V: TRBV5-1; CDR3: ASSLEWVPNTEAF
J: TRBJ2-5; size: few; V: TRBV21-1; CDR3: ASSKGRLDAYQETQY
J: TRBJ1-5; size: .; V: TRBV5-5; CDR3: ASSLREHQPQH
J: TRBJ1-1; size: few; V: TRBV4-1; CDR3: ASSASGVGTEAF
J: TRBJ2-1; size: few; V: TRBV20-1; CDR3: SATNPGQDNNEQF
J: TRBJ2-7; size: few; V: TRBV5-1; CDR3: ASSPSLDRAPYEQY